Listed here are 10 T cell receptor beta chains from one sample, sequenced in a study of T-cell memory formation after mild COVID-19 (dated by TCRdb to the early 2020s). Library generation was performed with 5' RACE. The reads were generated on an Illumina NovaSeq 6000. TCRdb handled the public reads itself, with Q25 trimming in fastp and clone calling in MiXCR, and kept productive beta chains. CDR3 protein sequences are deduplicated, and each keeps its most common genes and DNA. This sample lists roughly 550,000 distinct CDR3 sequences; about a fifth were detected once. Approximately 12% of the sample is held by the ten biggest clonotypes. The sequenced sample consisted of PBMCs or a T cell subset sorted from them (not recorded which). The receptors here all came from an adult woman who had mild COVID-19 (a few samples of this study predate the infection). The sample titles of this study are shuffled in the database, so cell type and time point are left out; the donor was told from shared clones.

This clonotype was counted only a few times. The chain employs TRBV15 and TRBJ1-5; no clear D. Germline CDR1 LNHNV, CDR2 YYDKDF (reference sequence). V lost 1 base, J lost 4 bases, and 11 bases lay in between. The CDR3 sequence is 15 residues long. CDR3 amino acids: CATSRGLELNQPQHF. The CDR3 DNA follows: TGTGCCACCAGCAGAGGCTTAGAGTTAAATCAGCCCCAGCATTTT.

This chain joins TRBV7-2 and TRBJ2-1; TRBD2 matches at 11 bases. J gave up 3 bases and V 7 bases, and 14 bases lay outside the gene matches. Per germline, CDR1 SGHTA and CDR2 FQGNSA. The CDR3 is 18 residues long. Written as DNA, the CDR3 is TGTGCCAGCAACGCCATGTCCCTAGCGGGGGGATTCTACAATGAGCAGTTCTTC. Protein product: CASNAMSLAGGFYNEQFF.

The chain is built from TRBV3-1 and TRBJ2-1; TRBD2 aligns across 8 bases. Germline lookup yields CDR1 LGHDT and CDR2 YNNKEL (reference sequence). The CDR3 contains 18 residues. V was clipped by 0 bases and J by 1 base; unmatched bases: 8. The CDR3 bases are TGTGCCAGCAGCCAAGATGGGGCGGGGGGAGCGTCCTACAATGAGCAGTTCTTC. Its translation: CASSQDGAGGASYNEQFF.

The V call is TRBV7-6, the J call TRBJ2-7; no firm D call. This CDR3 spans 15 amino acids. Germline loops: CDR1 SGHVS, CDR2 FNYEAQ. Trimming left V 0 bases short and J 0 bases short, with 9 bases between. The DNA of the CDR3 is TGTGCCAGCAGCTTAGCCTCCACTTTCTCCTACGAGCAGTACTTC. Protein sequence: CASSLASTFSYEQYF.

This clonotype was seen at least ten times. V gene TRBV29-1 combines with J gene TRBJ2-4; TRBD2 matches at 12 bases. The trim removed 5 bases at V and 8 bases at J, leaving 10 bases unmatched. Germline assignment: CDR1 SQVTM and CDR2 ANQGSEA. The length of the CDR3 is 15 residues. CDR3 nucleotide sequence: TGCAGCGTTACCGGACTAGCGGGGCCAGGGGACATTCAGTACTTC. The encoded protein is CSVTGLAGPGDIQYF.

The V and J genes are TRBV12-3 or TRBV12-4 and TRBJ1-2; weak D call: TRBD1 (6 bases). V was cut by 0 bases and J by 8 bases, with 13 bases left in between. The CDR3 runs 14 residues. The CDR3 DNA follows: TGTGCCAGCAGTTTAGCAGGCAGGGGTACGGGCTACACCTTC. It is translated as CASSLAGRGTGYTF.

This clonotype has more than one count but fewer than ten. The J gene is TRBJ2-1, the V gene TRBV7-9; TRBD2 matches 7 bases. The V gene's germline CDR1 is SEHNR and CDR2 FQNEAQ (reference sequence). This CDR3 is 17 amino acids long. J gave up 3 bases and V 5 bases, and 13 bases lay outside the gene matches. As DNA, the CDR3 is TGTGCCAGCAGCGTACTGAGCCGGGACTACCTCTACAATGAGCAGTTCTTC. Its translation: CASSVLSRDYLYNEQFF.

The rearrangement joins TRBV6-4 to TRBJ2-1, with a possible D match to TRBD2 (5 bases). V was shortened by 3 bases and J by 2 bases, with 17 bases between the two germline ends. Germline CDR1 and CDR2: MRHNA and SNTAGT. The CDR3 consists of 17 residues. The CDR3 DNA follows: TGTGCCAGCAGTGAGGAGGTTTCAGCGGATCCCTACAATGAGCAGTTCTTC. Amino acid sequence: CASSEEVSADPYNEQFF.

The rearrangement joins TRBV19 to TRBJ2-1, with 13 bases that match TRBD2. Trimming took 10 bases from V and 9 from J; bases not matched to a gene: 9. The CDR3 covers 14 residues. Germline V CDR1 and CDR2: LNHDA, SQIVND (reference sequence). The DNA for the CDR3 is TGTGCCACCGGGACTAGCGGGACTTTGGGTGAGCAGTTCTTC. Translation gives CATGTSGTLGEQFF. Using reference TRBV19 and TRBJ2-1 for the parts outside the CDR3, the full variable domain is DGGITQSPKYLFRKEGQNVTLSCEQNLNHDAMYWYRQDPGQGLRLIYYSQIVNDFQKGDIAEGYSVSREKKESFPLTVTSAQKNPTAFYLCATGTSGTLGEQFFGPGTRLTVL.

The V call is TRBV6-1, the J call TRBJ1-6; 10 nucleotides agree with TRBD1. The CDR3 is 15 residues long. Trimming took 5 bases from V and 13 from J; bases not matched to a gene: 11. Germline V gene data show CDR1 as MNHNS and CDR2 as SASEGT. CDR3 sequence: CASSPPGTGVDPLHF. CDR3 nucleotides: TGTGCCAGCAGTCCTCCCGGGACAGGGGTTGATCCCCTCCACTTT.